This passage covers 25 T cell receptor beta chains from one sample sequenced in a study of T cells in Graves' hyperthyroidism and ophthalmopathy. It was RNA transcripts that yielded the amplified TCR beta CDR3 regions. Initially, a first-round RT-PCR of the TCR CDR3 employed the HTBI primer set. TCRdb called the multiplex PCR reads again in MiXCR, with one record for every CDR3 protein. The table lists about 350,000 distinct CDR3 sequences, roughly an eighth of them singletons. The sample consisted of blood. The receptors here all came from a middle-aged woman with Graves' ophthalmopathy.

In its sample, this clonotype was seen many times. This chain connects TRBV6-1 to TRBJ1-1, with D possibly TRBD1 on 6 matching bases. The CDR3 extends over 14 amino acids. Trimming stripped 5 bases from V and 1 base from J, with 11 bases between. Per germline, CDR1 MNHNS and CDR2 SASEGT. The CDR3 protein is CASSYLQGNTEAFF. CDR3 coding DNA: TGTGCCAGCAGTTATCTACAGGGGAACACTGAAGCTTTCTTT.

This clonotype was seen ten or more times. V and J are TRBV28 and TRBJ2-5; D possibly corresponds to TRBD1 (7 bases). This CDR3 has 21 amino acids. Germline loops: CDR1 MDHEN, CDR2 SYDVKM. V lost 3 bases and J lost 1, with 30 bases in between. Here the CDR3 reads CASSFWGQGGTQLNLQETQYF. The DNA of the CDR3 is TGTGCCAGCAGTTTCTGGGGGCAGGGGGGAACCCAACTCAACCTCCAAGAGACCCAGTACTTC.

On this clonotype itself: One junction end disagrees with the germline gene, perhaps due to a read error. The V gene is TRBV6-1, the J gene TRBJ2-1, with D unresolved. Germline-derived CDR1 and CDR2 are MNHNS and SASEGT. This CDR3 has 11 amino acids. CDR3 protein: CASSEEGACVF. The CDR3, as DNA: TGTGCCAGCAGTGAAGAGGGTGCGTGCGTCTTC.

This clonotype was picked up many times. The V and J genes are TRBV7-2 and TRBJ2-1; possible D gene TRBD2, 6 bases. The CDR3 runs to 16 residues. Between the trimmed V and J ends, which lost 4 bases and 6 bases, there was a span of 19 bases. Germline loops: CDR1 SGHTA, CDR2 FQGNSA. CDR3 residues: CASSSHWGGLFNEQFF. CDR3 bases: TGTGCCAGCAGCTCCCATTGGGGAGGCCTGTTCAATGAGCAGTTCTTC.

This clonotype was counted a few times. This rearrangement joins TRBV20-1 to TRBJ2-4; D might be TRBD1 (5 bases). V was clipped by 6 bases and J by 0 bases, with 18 bases between them. The CDR3 extends over 16 amino acids. Germline CDR1 is DFQATT and CDR2 is SNEGSKA (reference sequence). The CDR3 nucleotides are TGCAGTGCCCTAAAATGGGGCACCTTAGCCAAAAACATTCAGTACTTC. Protein product: CSALKWGTLAKNIQYF.

This clonotype was counted many times. This chain links TRBV2 with TRBJ1-3; D is ambiguous. The CDR3 has 13 amino acids. Per the germline V gene, CDR1 is SNHLY and CDR2 is FYNNEI. Trimming stripped 6 bases from V and 2 bases from J, with 8 bases between. In DNA form, the CDR3 reads TGTGCCAGCAGGAGGATCCCTGGAAACACCATATATTTT. The encoded protein is CASRRIPGNTIYF.

This rearrangement joins TRBV20-1 to TRBJ1-2; tentatively, D is TRBD1 (6 bases). This CDR3 contains 15 residues. The germline V gene encodes CDR1 DFQATT and CDR2 SNEGSKA (reference sequence). Trimming took off 0 bases at V and 2 bases at J, with 13 bases between the two ends. The CDR3 sequence is CSARDLRQANYGYTF. CDR3 coding DNA: TGCAGTGCTAGAGATCTAAGACAGGCGAACTATGGCTACACCTTC.

This clonotype was seen ten or more times. The J gene is TRBJ1-4, the V gene TRBV12-3 or TRBV12-4; TRBD1 matches at 8 bases. The CDR3 extends over 14 amino acids. Trimming removed 7 bases from V and 6 bases from J; junction bases left unmatched: 7. CDR3 protein: CASKTTGADEKLFF. The CDR3, as DNA: TGTGCCAGCAAAACGACAGGGGCGGATGAAAAACTGTTTTTT.

This clonotype was detected many times. The J gene is TRBJ1-2, the V gene TRBV11-2; D remains unclear. Germline V gene data show CDR1 as SGHAT and CDR2 as FQNNGV. The ends were cut back, 4 bases at V and 6 bases at J, with 9 bases in the middle. This CDR3 contains 12 residues. The CDR3 coding sequence is TGTGCCAGCAGCTCCCCATGGGATGGCTACACCTTC. Amino acid sequence: CASSSPWDGYTF.

This clonotype was seen repeatedly, ten times or more. CDR3 loop: CSARDLAGGETQYF. The CDR3, as DNA: TGCAGTGCTAGAGATCTGGCGGGAGGGGAGACCCAGTACTTC. This chain uses TRBV20-1 with TRBJ2-5, with 9 positions matching TRBD2. V dropped 0 bases and J dropped 5; count of bases not matched to a gene: 4. The length of the CDR3 is 14 residues. The germline V gene encodes CDR1 DFQATT and CDR2 SNEGSKA (reference sequence).

This clonotype was counted at least ten times. The chain uses TRBV2 and TRBJ2-2, with TRBD1 matching 9 bases. The V segment lost 3 bases and the J segment 4 bases; nucleotides outside the gene matches: 18. Germline loops: CDR1 SNHLY, CDR2 FYNNEI. The CDR3 runs to 20 residues. CDR3 in amino acids: CASSDLGTGLLQGTTGELFF. The DNA of the CDR3 is TGTGCCAGCAGTGATCTCGGGACAGGGCTTCTCCAGGGGACCACCGGGGAGCTGTTTTTT. The full variable domain, completed using reference TRBV2 and TRBJ2-2, is EPEVTQTPSHQVTQMGQEVILRCVPISNHLYFYWYRQILGQKVEFLVSFYNNEISEKSEIFDDQFSVERPDGSNFTLKIRSTKLEDSAMYFCASSDLGTGLLQGTTGELFFGEGSRLTVL.

The sample holds one count of this clonotype. The V gene is TRBV2, the J gene TRBJ2-1, with 8 bases identical to TRBD2. The J segment lost 0 bases and the V segment lost 2 bases, leaving 6 bases of the junction unmatched. CDR1 and CDR2 from the germline V gene are SNHLY and FYNNEI. There are 17 residues in the CDR3. The DNA for the CDR3 is TGTGCCAGCAGTGAATTGGGGAGCGGGAGCTCCTACAATGAGCAGTTCTTC. Translated, it gives CASSELGSGSSYNEQFF.

This clonotype was counted many times. J is TRBJ2-7 and V is TRBV9; D gene uncertain. Trimming stripped 3 bases from V and 7 bases from J, with 23 bases between. In germline, CDR1 is SGDLS, CDR2 YYNGEE. The CDR3 is 16 residues long. CDR3 sequence: CASSASAGSPSGEQYF. The CDR3 nucleotides are TGTGCCAGCAGCGCGTCCGCCGGGTCCCCGTCTGGGGAGCAGTACTTC.

Many counts were recorded for this clonotype. The genes are TRBV28 and TRBJ1-1; TRBD1 is a possible D gene (5 bases). CDR3 length: 13 amino acids. Germline-derived CDR1 and CDR2 are MDHEN and SYDVKM. V shed 2 bases and J shed 6 bases, with 10 bases lying between them. This CDR3 reads CASSLPGRPEAFF. CDR3 bases: TGTGCCAGCAGTTTACCGGGGCGACCTGAAGCTTTCTTT.

This clonotype occurred a few times. The chain couples TRBV6-1 to TRBJ1-1; D unclear. Germline V gives CDR1 MNHNS, CDR2 SASEGT. This CDR3 spans 17 amino acids. The V gene lost 1 base and the J gene lost 4 bases, with 19 bases spanning the gap. CDR3 in DNA: TGTGCCAGCAGTGAAGGGTTCTTCACGGCCGGCAGCACTGAAGCTTTCTTT. Translation gives CASSEGFFTAGSTEAFF.

CDR3 amino acids: CASGSMGTYSNQPQHF. The CDR3 DNA reads TGTGCCAGCGGCTCGATGGGTACATATAGCAATCAGCCCCAGCATTTT. The chain combines TRBV7-2 with TRBJ1-5, with D unclear. Between the trimmed V and J ends, which lost 8 bases and 0 bases, there was a span of 17 bases. This CDR3 region has 16 residues. Germline V lookup: CDR1 SGHTA, CDR2 FQGNSA.

The table lists this clonotype with a few counts. The chain combines TRBV19 with TRBJ2-1, with D unclear. With 11 bases removed from V and 6 bases from J, the gap between germline ends came to 14 bases. The germline V gene encodes CDR1 LNHDA and CDR2 SQIVND (reference sequence). This CDR3 is built from 12 residues. The CDR3 sequence is CAANGPANEQFF. For the CDR3, the DNA is TGTGCCGCAAACGGACCTGCCAATGAGCAGTTCTTC.

The chain uses TRBV12-3 or TRBV12-4 and TRBJ2-5; a possible D gene is TRBD2 (7 bases). The CDR3 is made up of 16 amino acids. The V end lost 5 bases, the J end lost 5 bases, and 21 bases lay between the germline ends. The CDR3 DNA is TGTGCCAGCAGTCCCAGCGAGGGGGGGGGGGGGGAGACCCAGTACTTC. Translating gives CASSPSEGGGGETQYF.

This clonotype was found many times. This chain links TRBV20-1 with TRBJ2-1; TRBD2 matches 9 bases. The CDR3 covers 17 residues. The V and J ends lost 1 base and 8 bases, in that order; junction bases with no gene match: 15. Germline CDR1 DFQATT, CDR2 SNEGSKA (reference sequence). In DNA form, the CDR3 reads TGCAGTGCTAGAGGGGCGGTAGCGGGGGCTGGTGGCGATGAGCAGTTCTTC. It codes for CSARGAVAGAGGDEQFF.

This clonotype was found once. The chain uses TRBV6-1 and TRBJ2-3, with D possibly matching TRBD2 (6 bases). Deletions cut 6 bases from V and 5 bases from J, with 15 bases between. Germline V gene sequence: CDR1 MNHNS, CDR2 SASEGT. The CDR3 contains 14 residues. The CDR3 DNA reads as TGTGCCAGCAGGAGAGAGGAGGGCAGAGATACGCAGTATTTT. It yields the protein CASRREEGRDTQYF.

The chain uses TRBV20-1 and TRBJ2-7; D is ambiguous. Per germline, CDR1 DFQATT and CDR2 SNEGSKA (reference sequence). V was trimmed by 3 bases and J by 6 bases, leaving 15 bases between them. The CDR3 is 13 amino acids. CDR3 in amino acids: CSASQIIGSEQYF. The CDR3 DNA follows: TGCAGTGCTAGTCAGATTATTGGCTCCGAGCAGTACTTC.

This clonotype was counted at least ten times. This chain connects TRBV5-1 to TRBJ2-1; D is unresolved. CDR1 and CDR2 from the germline V gene are SGHRS and YFSETQ. The germline V and J ends were trimmed by 5 bases and 4 bases, with 4 bases remaining between them. CDR3 size: 11 residues. CDR3 sequence reads: CASRGYNEQFF. The DNA for the CDR3 is TGCGCCAGCAGAGGATACAATGAGCAGTTCTTC.

This clonotype was seen many times. The chain uses TRBV6-5 and TRBJ1-2, with D unresolved. CDR3 length: 13 residues. Trimming took 0 bases from V and 5 from J, leaving 7 bases between them. Germline values: CDR1 MNHEY, CDR2 SVGAGI. The CDR3 sequence is CASSYSAEYGYTF. The CDR3, as DNA: TGTGCCAGCAGTTACTCGGCTGAGTATGGCTACACCTTC.

This clonotype came up many times. The chain has TRBV6-1 and TRBJ2-4; TRBD2 is a possible D gene (7 bases). This CDR3 region has 17 residues. Germline values: CDR1 MNHNS, CDR2 SASEGT. Trimming removed 0 bases at V and 3 bases at J, with 15 bases between. The CDR3 sequence: CASSEAEGGEGKNIQYF. The CDR3 DNA sequence: TGTGCCAGCAGTGAAGCGGAGGGGGGGGAGGGCAAAAACATTCAGTACTTC.

This clonotype has a count of ten or more. This chain links TRBV10-1 with TRBJ1-6; D is uncertain. The germline V and J ends were trimmed by 3 bases and 8 bases, with 5 bases remaining between them. This CDR3 spans 12 amino acids. Germline V gene sequence: CDR1 WNHNN, CDR2 SYGVQD (reference sequence). DNA of the CDR3: TGCGCCAGCAGTGATCTGGATTCACCCCTCCACTTT. Residues: CASSDLDSPLHF.